This T cell receptor beta chain appears in the sequencing data of a study of T cell responses to AZD1222 COVID-19 vaccine. Method: immunoSEQ multiplex PCR; TCRdb's copy keeps in-frame clones and lacks some. The table includes roughly 130,000 clones, 70% to 90% detected once. V was pared by 4 bases and J by 8 bases, with 18 bases between. Germline V CDR1 and CDR2: SGHNT, YENEEA. The CDR3 loop spans 15 amino acids. The receptor comes from an adult in good health. The V call is TRBV11-3, the J call TRBJ2-1; D unclear. Sequenced material: peripheral blood, taken on day 0 of AZD1222 vaccination. The CDR3 here is CASSSPHTAGDEQFF. Written as DNA, the CDR3 is TGTGCCAGCAGCTCCCCTCACACGGCCGGCGATGAGCAGTTCTTC.